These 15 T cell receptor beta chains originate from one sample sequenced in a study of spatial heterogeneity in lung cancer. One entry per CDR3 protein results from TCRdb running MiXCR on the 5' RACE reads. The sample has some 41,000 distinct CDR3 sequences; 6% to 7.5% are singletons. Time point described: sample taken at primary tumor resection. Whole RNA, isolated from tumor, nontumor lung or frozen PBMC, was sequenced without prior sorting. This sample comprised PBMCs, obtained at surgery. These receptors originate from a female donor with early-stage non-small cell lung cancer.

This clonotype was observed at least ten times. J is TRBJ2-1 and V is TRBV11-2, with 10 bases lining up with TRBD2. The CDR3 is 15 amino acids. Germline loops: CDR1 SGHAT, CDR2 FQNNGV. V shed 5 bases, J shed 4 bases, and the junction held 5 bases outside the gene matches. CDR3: CASSASGGAYNEQFF. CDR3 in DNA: TGTGCCAGCAGCGCCAGCGGGGGGGCGTACAATGAGCAGTTCTTC.

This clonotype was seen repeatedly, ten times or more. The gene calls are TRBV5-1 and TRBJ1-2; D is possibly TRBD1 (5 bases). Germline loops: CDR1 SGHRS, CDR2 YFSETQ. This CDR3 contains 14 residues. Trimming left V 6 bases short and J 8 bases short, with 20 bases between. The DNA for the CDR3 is TGCGCCAGCACAACCCTAGAGGGGAATGCGGGCTACACCTTC. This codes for CASTTLEGNAGYTF.

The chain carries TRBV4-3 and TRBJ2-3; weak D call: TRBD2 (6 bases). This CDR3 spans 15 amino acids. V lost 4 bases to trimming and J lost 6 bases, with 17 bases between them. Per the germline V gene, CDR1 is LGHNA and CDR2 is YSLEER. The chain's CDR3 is CASSPGTGLMDTQYF. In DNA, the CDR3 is TGCGCCAGCAGCCCCGGGACTGGACTTATGGATACGCAGTATTTT.

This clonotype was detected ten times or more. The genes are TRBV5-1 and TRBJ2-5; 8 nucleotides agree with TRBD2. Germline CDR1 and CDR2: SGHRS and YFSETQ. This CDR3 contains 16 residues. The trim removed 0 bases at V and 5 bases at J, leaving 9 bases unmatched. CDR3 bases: TGCGCCAGCAGCTTGGGTCAGGGGACTAGGGAGGAGACCCAGTACTTC. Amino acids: CASSLGQGTREETQYF.

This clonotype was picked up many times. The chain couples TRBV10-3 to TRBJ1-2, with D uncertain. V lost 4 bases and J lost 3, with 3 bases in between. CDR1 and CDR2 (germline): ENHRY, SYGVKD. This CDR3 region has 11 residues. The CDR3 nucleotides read TGTGCCATCAGTGGGTACTATGGCTACACCTTC. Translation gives CAISGYYGYTF.

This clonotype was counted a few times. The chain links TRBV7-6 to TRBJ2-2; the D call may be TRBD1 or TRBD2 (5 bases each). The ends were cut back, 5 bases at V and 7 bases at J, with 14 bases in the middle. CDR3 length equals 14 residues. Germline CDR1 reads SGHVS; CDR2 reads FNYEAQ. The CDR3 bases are TGTGCCAGCAGCCCCGGGACGGCGGGCGGGGAGCTGTTTTTT. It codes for CASSPGTAGGELFF.

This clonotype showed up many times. CDR3 protein: CASRQGVNTEAFF. CDR3 DNA: TGTGCCAGCAGACAGGGGGTGAACACTGAAGCTTTCTTT. The chain recombines TRBV12-3 or TRBV12-4 with TRBJ1-1; TRBD1 aligns across 8 bases. Unmatched junction bases numbered 0, after V lost 6 bases and J lost 0 bases. The CDR3 contains 13 residues.

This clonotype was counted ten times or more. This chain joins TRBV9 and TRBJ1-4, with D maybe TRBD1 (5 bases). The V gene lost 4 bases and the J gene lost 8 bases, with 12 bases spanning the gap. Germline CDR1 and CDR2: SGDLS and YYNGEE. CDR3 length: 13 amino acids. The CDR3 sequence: CASSSGRAEKLFF. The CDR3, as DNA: TGTGCCAGCAGCTCAGGGCGGGCGGAAAAACTGTTTTTT.

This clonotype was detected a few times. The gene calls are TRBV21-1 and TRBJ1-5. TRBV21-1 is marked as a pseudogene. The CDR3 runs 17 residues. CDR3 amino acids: CASSNGRLRYSNQPQHF. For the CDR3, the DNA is TGTGCCAGCAGCAATGGGAGGCTGAGGTATAGCAATCAGCCCCAGCATTTT.

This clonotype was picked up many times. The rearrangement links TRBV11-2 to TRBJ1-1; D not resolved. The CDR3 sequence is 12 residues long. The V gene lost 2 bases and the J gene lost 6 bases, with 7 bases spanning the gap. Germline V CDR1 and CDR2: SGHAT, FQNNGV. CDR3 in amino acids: CASSLWTAEAFF. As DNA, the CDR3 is TGTGCCAGCAGCTTATGGACGGCTGAAGCTTTCTTT. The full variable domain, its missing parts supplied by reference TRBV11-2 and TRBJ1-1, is EAGVAQSPRYKIIEKRQSVAFWCNPISGHATLYWYQQILGQGPKLLIQFQNNGVVDDSQLPKDRFSAERLKGVDSTLKIQPAKLEDSAVYLCASSLWTAEAFFGQGTRLTVV.

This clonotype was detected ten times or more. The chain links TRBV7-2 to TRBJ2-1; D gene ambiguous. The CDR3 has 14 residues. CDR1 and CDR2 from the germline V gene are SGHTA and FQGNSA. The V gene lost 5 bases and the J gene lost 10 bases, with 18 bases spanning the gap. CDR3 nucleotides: TGTGCCAGCAGCCCCGGACCGTCATCTGGGGAGCAGTTCTTC. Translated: CASSPGPSSGEQFF.

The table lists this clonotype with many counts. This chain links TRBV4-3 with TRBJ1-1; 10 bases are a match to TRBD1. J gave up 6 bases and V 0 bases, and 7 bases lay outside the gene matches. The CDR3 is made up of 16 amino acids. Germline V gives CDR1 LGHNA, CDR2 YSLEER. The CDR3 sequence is CASSQDPIGTGAEAFF. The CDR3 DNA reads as TGCGCCAGCAGCCAAGATCCAATCGGGACAGGGGCTGAAGCTTTCTTT.

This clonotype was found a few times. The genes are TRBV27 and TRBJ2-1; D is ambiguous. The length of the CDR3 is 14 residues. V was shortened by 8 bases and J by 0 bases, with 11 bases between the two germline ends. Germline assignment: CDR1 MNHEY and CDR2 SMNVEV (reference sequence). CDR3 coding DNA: TGTGCCAGCTGCCCCGACGGCTCCTACAATGAGCAGTTCTTC. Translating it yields CASCPDGSYNEQFF.

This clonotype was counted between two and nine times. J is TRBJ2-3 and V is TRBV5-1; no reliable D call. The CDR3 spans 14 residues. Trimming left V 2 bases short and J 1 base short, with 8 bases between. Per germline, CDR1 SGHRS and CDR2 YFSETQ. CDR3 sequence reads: CASSFEIRTDTQYF. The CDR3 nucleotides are TGCGCCAGCAGCTTCGAAATACGCACAGATACGCAGTATTTT.

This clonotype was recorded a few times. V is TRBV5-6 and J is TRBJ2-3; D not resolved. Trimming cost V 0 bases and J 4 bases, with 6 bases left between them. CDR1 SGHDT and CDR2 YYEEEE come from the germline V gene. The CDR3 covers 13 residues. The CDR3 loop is CASSLGGSDTQYF. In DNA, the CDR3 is TGTGCCAGCAGCTTGGGAGGCTCAGATACGCAGTATTTT.